A single sample gave rise to the 22 T cell receptor beta chains below, sequenced in a study of T cells in Graves' hyperthyroidism and ophthalmopathy. RNA transcripts served as the template for amplifying TCR beta CDR3 regions. The HTBI primer set served for first-round RT-PCR of the TCR CDR3. TCRdb reanalysed the multiplex PCR reads using MiXCR and keeps one entry per CDR3 protein. Seen here are 550,000 to 850,000 distinct CDR3 sequences, 18% observed once, and the top ten hold over 15%. The specimen sequenced was blood. These TCRs come from a woman in her fifties or sixties with Graves' hyperthyroidism that later progressed to Graves' ophthalmopathy.

Ten or more counts support this clonotype. The gene calls are TRBV20-1 and TRBJ2-3, with TRBD2 identical over 11 bases. With 4 bases clipped from V and 11 bases from J, the junction kept 5 bases outside the gene matches. The CDR3 is 12 residues long. The germline V gene has CDR1 DFQATT and CDR2 SNEGSKA (reference sequence). The CDR3 bases are TGCAGTGCTACTCTAGCGGGGGGTAGGCAGTATTTT. Amino acids: CSATLAGGRQYF.

This clonotype occurred many times. The chain recombines TRBV11-2 with TRBJ1-2; D is unclear. Germline V CDR1 and CDR2: SGHAT, FQNNGV. The germline V and J ends were trimmed by 5 bases and 2 bases, with 6 bases remaining between them. This CDR3 is 12 amino acids long. CDR3 residues: CASSQTNYGYTF. CDR3 DNA: TGTGCCAGCAGCCAAACCAACTATGGCTACACCTTC.

This clonotype was seen many times. The rearrangement links TRBV20-1 to TRBJ2-3; 8 nucleotides match TRBD2. Germline-derived CDR1 and CDR2 are DFQATT and SNEGSKA (reference sequence). After removal of 0 bases from V and 4 bases from J, the junction contained 12 bases not matched to a gene. CDR3 length: 17 residues. The CDR3 here is CSARDIGGLEYADTQYF. DNA for the CDR3: TGCAGTGCTAGAGATATCGGGGGACTAGAGTATGCAGATACGCAGTATTTT.

At least ten counts were recorded for this clonotype. V usage is TRBV20-1 and J usage is TRBJ2-3; TRBD2 matches at 12 bases. V dropped 3 bases and J dropped 7; count of bases not matched to a gene: 11. CDR3 length equals 16 residues. The germline CDR1 and CDR2 sequences are DFQATT and SNEGSKA (reference sequence). CDR3 sequence: CSASRLAGGSGHTQYF. The CDR3 DNA reads TGCAGTGCTAGTCGTCTAGCGGGGGGGTCGGGTCATACGCAGTATTTT.

This clonotype was seen more than once but under ten times. A much larger clone differs from this one at a single base, so this may be a read error. Since the CDR3 does not end with the conserved phenylalanine or tryptophan, this likely comes from a read error. The rearrangement joins TRBV11-3 to TRBJ1-1; D uncertain. The germline V gene has CDR1 SGHNT and CDR2 YENEEA. This CDR3 spans 13 amino acids. V shed 7 bases and J shed 0 bases, with 9 bases lying between them. The CDR3 is CASTPDMNTEAFS. The CDR3 DNA follows: TGTGCCAGCACCCCCGACATGAACACTGAAGCTTTCTCT.

V gene TRBV7-2 combines with J gene TRBJ2-3; D remains unclear. V was trimmed by 5 bases and J by 3 bases, leaving 6 bases between them. The CDR3 is made up of 12 amino acids. Germline values: CDR1 SGHTA, CDR2 FQGNSA. The CDR3 DNA reads as TGTGCCAGCAGCCAGTGGACAGATACGCAGTATTTT. It specifies CASSQWTDTQYF.

This chain uses TRBV6-2 or TRBV6-3 with TRBJ1-5; maybe TRBD1 (6 bases). CDR1 MNHEY and CDR2 SVGEGT come from the germline V gene. There are 16 residues in the CDR3. Trimming shortened V by 2 bases and J by 3 bases, and 14 bases separated the two germline ends. For the CDR3, the DNA is TGTGCCAGCAGTTACATGGGACAATCAATCAATCAGCCCCAGCATTTT. Translation gives CASSYMGQSINQPQHF.

This clonotype appeared many times. This sequence joins TRBV6-1 and TRBJ2-3; either TRBD1 or TRBD2 may supply D (5 bases each). V was shortened by 3 bases and J by 6 bases, with 13 bases between the two germline ends. Germline V lookup: CDR1 MNHNS, CDR2 SASEGT. The CDR3 runs to 14 residues. The CDR3 region has the DNA TGTGCCAGCAGTGACGCCCGAGGGGCGGATACGCAGTATTTT. This translates into CASSDARGADTQYF.

The rearrangement uses TRBV6-2 or TRBV6-3 and TRBJ2-1; D is perhaps TRBD1 (5 bases). In germline, CDR1 is MNHEY, CDR2 SVGEGT. V was trimmed by 2 bases and J by 15 bases, leaving 20 bases between them. This CDR3 spans 14 amino acids. CDR3 in amino acids: CASSYARQQQKRFF. The DNA of the CDR3 is TGTGCCAGCAGTTACGCCCGACAGCAACAGAAACGGTTCTTC.

CDR3: CASSRAGGFREKLFF. The DNA for the CDR3 is TGTGCCAGCAGCCGCGCCGGGGGATTCCGTGAAAAACTGTTTTTT. The rearrangement uses TRBV7-9 and TRBJ1-4; possible D gene TRBD1, 5 bases. Trimming took 5 bases from V and 7 from J, leaving 17 bases between them. The CDR3 has 15 residues. Germline assignment: CDR1 SEHNR and CDR2 FQNEAQ (reference sequence).

This clonotype has ten or more counts. CDR3 nucleotide sequence: TGTGCCAGCAATGTGGAGGGGGCGGGCACCGGGGAGCTGTTTTTT. Its protein product is CASNVEGAGTGELFF. This chain connects TRBV6-1 to TRBJ2-2; D is possibly TRBD1 (7 bases). Germline V gene data show CDR1 as MNHNS and CDR2 as SASEGT. V lost 7 bases to trimming and J lost 4 bases, with 16 bases between them. CDR3 length equals 15 residues.

This chain connects TRBV29-1 to TRBJ1-1; no clear D gene. Germline lookup yields CDR1 SQVTM and CDR2 ANQGSEA. V lost 3 bases and J 3 bases, leaving 11 bases between the germline ends. This CDR3 spans 13 amino acids. The CDR3 loop reads CSVERRRDTEAFF. The CDR3, as DNA: TGCAGCGTTGAGAGGCGTAGGGACACTGAAGCTTTCTTT.

This sequence joins TRBV12-3 or TRBV12-4 and TRBJ1-3; D remains ambiguous. Trimming removed 7 bases at V and 1 base at J, with 11 bases between. This CDR3 is built from 14 residues. DNA of the CDR3: TGTGCCAGCAACCCATGGGCTTCTGGAAACACCATATATTTT. It encodes CASNPWASGNTIYF.

The gene calls are TRBV4-3 and TRBJ1-1, with D possibly matching TRBD1 (5 bases). Trimming cost V 4 bases and J 3 bases, with 21 bases left between them. CDR1 and CDR2 from the germline V gene are LGHNA and YSLEER. The CDR3 contains 17 residues. For the CDR3, the DNA is TGCGCCAGCAGCCCTAGTGGGGCAGGGATATTGCACACTGAAGCTTTCTTT. This gives the protein CASSPSGAGILHTEAFF.

CDR3 sequence reads: CSAVGGADATNEKLFF. The CDR3 DNA is TGCAGTGCCGTAGGGGGTGCTGATGCAACTAATGAAAAACTGTTTTTT. The chain joins TRBV20-1 to TRBJ1-4; D perhaps matches TRBD1 (6 bases). There are 16 residues in the CDR3. V was shortened by 6 bases and J by 0 bases, with 17 bases between the two germline ends. Germline-derived CDR1 and CDR2 are DFQATT and SNEGSKA (reference sequence).

This clonotype has at least ten counts. The rearrangement joins TRBV3-1 to TRBJ2-5; tentatively, D is TRBD2 (6 bases). V was cut by 6 bases and J by 1 base, with 15 bases left in between. CDR1 LGHDT and CDR2 YNNKEL come from the germline V gene (reference sequence). The CDR3 contains 15 residues. The CDR3 region is CASSPNTGLQETQYF. The CDR3 DNA sequence: TGTGCCAGCAGTCCAAACACGGGACTCCAAGAGACCCAGTACTTC.

This clonotype was seen at least ten times. The chain uses TRBV30 and TRBJ1-2, with 8 bases that match TRBD1. Unmatched junction bases numbered 9, after V lost 2 bases and J lost 10 bases. There are 13 residues in the CDR3. Per the germline V gene, CDR1 is GTSNPN and CDR2 is SVGIG (reference sequence). The CDR3 DNA reads as TGTGCCTGGAGTCACCGGGACAGGCAAGTCTACACCTTC. It is translated as CAWSHRDRQVYTF. Together with reference TRBV30 and TRBJ1-2, the CDR3 gives the full variable domain: SQTIHQWPATLVQPVGSPLSLECTVEGTSNPNLYWYRQAAGRGLQLLFYSVGIGQISSEVPQNLSASRPQDRQFILSSKKLLLSDSGFYLCAWSHRDRQVYTFGSGTRLTVV.

This clonotype was seen a handful of times. The chain employs TRBV7-6 and TRBJ2-2; 8 nucleotides agree with TRBD1. Germline loops: CDR1 SGHVS, CDR2 FNYEAQ. V shed 5 bases, J shed 2 bases, and the junction held 10 bases outside the gene matches. This CDR3 spans 17 amino acids. CDR3 loop: CASSPLFTGGNTGELFF. CDR3 in DNA: TGTGCCAGCAGCCCCCTCTTCACAGGGGGAAACACCGGGGAGCTGTTTTTT. The full variable domain, rest sourced from reference TRBV7-6 and TRBJ2-2, is GAGVSQSPRYKVTKRGQDVALRCDPISGHVSLYWYRQALGQGPEFLTYFNYEAQQDKSGLPNDRFSAERPEGSISTLTIQRTEQRDSAMYRCASSPLFTGGNTGELFFGEGSRLTVL.

This clonotype appeared many times. The chain couples TRBV3-1 to TRBJ2-7; tentative D call: TRBD1 (5 bases). This CDR3 contains 15 residues. Deletions cut 1 base from V and 9 bases from J, with 19 bases between. Germline V gene lookup returns CDR1 LGHDT and CDR2 YNNKEL (reference sequence). The CDR3 bases are TGTGCCAGCAGCCAAGTGGCAGGGCTCACCACGGGGCAGTACTTC. Its translation: CASSQVAGLTTGQYF.

The chain uses TRBV12-3 or TRBV12-4 and TRBJ1-2; D might be TRBD1 (5 bases). V dropped 4 bases and J dropped 2 bases, with 11 bases sitting between them. This CDR3 has 14 residues. The CDR3 DNA is TGTGCCAGCAGTTACGGGGGGTCCAACTATGGCTACACCTTC. Its protein is CASSYGGSNYGYTF.

This clonotype occurred a few times. The chain carries TRBV24-1 and TRBJ2-5; no reliable D call. V was pared by 10 bases and J by 1 base, with 6 bases between. CDR1 is KGHDR and CDR2 is SFDVKD in the germline V gene. The CDR3 has 11 residues. CDR3 region: CATETQETQYF. CDR3 bases: TGTGCCACAGAAACCCAAGAGACCCAGTACTTC.

At least ten counts were recorded for this clonotype. J is TRBJ1-2 and V is TRBV3-1, with a tentative D call TRBD1 (5 bases). Germline lookup yields CDR1 LGHDT and CDR2 YNNKEL (reference sequence). Trimming cost V 4 bases and J 4 bases, with 7 bases left between them. The CDR3 is 12 amino acids. CDR3 bases: TGTGCCAGCAGCCCGGGGGTCTATGGCTACACCTTC. Its translation: CASSPGVYGYTF.